These T cell receptor beta chains were read from a single sample in a study of blood T cell repertoires in COVID-19. Clones were sequenced by immunoSEQ multiplex PCR, and TCRdb holds only the in-frame ones, with some missing. This sample has under 250,000 clones, with approximately 86% found just once. The source material was peripheral blood. These receptors came from a woman aged 55-69 years who had recovered from COVID-19. Both conserved end residues are part of each CDR3. Each record gives: D gene, J gene, V gene, CDR3 protein. A D gene is named only where the DNA matches it firmly.

D gene: -; J gene: TRBJ2-4; V gene: TRBV5-8; CDR3 protein: CASSLRRMVTKNIQYF
D gene: -; J gene: TRBJ2-3; V gene: TRBV4-1; CDR3 protein: CASSPDSRDTQYF
D gene: -; J gene: TRBJ2-2; V gene: TRBV11-2; CDR3 protein: CASSFGRQNTGELFF
D gene: TRBD2; J gene: TRBJ2-1; V gene: TRBV29-1; CDR3 protein: CSVDLRRGMGNEQFF
D gene: TRBD1; J gene: TRBJ1-3; V gene: TRBV6-5; CDR3 protein: CASSYSTGVGNTIYF
D gene: -; J gene: TRBJ2-7; V gene: TRBV7-3; CDR3 protein: CASSPGGPEQYF
D gene: -; J gene: TRBJ1-3; V gene: TRBV3-1/TRBV3-2; CDR3 protein: CASSPYELPGNTIYF
D gene: -; J gene: TRBJ1-2; V gene: TRBV7-9; CDR3 protein: CASRRRARGYTF
D gene: -; J gene: TRBJ1-4; V gene: TRBV4-1; CDR3 protein: CASSQAGNNEKLFF
D gene: TRBD1; J gene: TRBJ1-2; V gene: TRBV6-5; CDR3 protein: CASRLWGQDYGYTF